This TCR beta chain is drawn from a study of cytomegalovirus exposure and HLA in healthy donors. There are 14 residues in the CDR3. Between the trimmed V and J ends, which lost 3 bases and 4 bases, there was a span of 13 bases. Germline CDR1 SGHNT, CDR2 YYREEE (reference sequence). PCR amplification relied on 60 Vbeta primers (plus 13 Jbeta primers). Sequenced by immunoSEQ multiplex PCR; TCRdb stores in-frame clones only, minus some. The repertoire consists of some 150,000 clones, with 60% to 80% occurring once and the leading ten covering 2.5% to 4%. The J gene is TRBJ2-5, the V gene TRBV5-4; D may be TRBD1 (6 bases). Sequenced material: PBMCs. This TCR was sampled from a man between 40 and 49 years old in good health and CMV-seronegative. CDR3 in DNA: TGTGCCAGCAGCTCCCTTGGGGGCGGAGAGACCCAGTACTTC. Protein sequence: CASSSLGGGETQYF. Complete variable domain (other parts from reference TRBV5-4 and TRBJ2-5): ETGVTQSPTHLIKTRGQQVTLRCSSQSGHNTVSWYQQALGQGPQFIFQYYREEENGRGNFPPRFSGLQFPNYSSELNVNALELDDSALYLCASSSLGGGETQYFGPGTRLLVL.